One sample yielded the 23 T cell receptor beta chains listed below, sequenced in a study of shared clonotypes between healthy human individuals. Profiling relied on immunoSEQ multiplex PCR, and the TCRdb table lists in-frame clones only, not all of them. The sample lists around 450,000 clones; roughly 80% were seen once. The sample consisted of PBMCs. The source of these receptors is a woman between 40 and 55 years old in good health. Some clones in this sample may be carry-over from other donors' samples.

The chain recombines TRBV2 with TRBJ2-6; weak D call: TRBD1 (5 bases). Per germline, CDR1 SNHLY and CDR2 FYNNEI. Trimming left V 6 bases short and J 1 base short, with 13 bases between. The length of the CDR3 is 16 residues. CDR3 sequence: CASSLDRPSGANVLTF. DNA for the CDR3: TGTGCCAGCAGCCTTGACAGACCATCTGGGGCCAACGTCCTGACTTTC.

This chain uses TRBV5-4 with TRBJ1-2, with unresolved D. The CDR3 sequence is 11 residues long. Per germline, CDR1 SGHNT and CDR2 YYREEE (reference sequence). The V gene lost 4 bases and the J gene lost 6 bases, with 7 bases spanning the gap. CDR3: CASSRGNGYTF. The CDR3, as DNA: TGTGCCAGCAGCCGAGGGAATGGCTACACCTTC.

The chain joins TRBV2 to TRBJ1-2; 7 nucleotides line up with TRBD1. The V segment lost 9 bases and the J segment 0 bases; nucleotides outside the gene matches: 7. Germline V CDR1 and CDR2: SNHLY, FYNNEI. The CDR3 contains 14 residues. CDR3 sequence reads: CASTGTATNYGYTF. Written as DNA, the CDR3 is TGTGCCAGTACCGGGACAGCCACTAACTATGGCTACACCTTC.

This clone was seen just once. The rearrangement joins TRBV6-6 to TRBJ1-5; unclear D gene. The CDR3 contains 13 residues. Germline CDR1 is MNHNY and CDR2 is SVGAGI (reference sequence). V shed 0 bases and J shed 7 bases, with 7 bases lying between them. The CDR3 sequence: CASSYSPGQPQHF. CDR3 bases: TGTGCCAGCAGTTACTCTCCAGGCCAGCCCCAGCATTTT.

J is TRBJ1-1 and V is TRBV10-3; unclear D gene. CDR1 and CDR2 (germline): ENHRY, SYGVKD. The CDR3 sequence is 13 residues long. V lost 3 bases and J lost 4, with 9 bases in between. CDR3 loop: CAISEVVTTEAFF. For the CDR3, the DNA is TGTGCCATCAGTGAAGTGGTGACCACTGAAGCTTTCTTT.

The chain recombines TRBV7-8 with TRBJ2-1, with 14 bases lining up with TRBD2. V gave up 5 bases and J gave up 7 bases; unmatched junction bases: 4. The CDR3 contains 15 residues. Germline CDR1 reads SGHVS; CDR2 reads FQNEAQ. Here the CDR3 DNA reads TGTGCCAGCAGCCCAGGACTAGCGGGAGGTAATGAGCAGTTCTTC. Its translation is CASSPGLAGGNEQFF.

CDR3 amino acids: CASGSRDKGGGAFF. CDR3 in DNA: TGTGCCAGCGGGAGTCGAGACAAAGGGGGGGGAGCTTTCTTT. The rearrangement uses TRBV6-1 and TRBJ1-1, with a tentative D call TRBD1 (6 bases). CDR1 MNHNS and CDR2 SASEGT come from the germline V gene. V was shortened by 8 bases and J by 10 bases, with 23 bases between the two germline ends. This CDR3 contains 14 residues.

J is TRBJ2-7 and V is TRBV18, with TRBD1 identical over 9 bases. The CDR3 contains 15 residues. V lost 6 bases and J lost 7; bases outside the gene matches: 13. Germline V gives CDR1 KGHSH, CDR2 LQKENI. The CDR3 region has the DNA TGTGCCAGCTCCCTAGACAGGGGGTCTTATGGGGAGCAGTACTTC. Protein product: CASSLDRGSYGEQYF.

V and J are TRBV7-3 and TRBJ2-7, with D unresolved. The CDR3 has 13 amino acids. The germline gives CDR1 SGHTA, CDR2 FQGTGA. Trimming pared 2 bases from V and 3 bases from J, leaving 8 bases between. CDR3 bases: TGTGCCAGCAGCTTAGTGGCTAACTACGAGCAGTACTTC. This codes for CASSLVANYEQYF.

The CDR3 nucleotides read TGCGCCAGCAGCGACCCGGCCAGGGGGTCGCGCGGCGGTGAGCAGTTCTTC. This translates into CASSDPARGSRGGEQFF. The chain links TRBV5-1 to TRBJ2-1, with TRBD1 matching 7 bases. After removal of 4 bases from V and 9 bases from J, the junction contained 19 bases not matched to a gene. CDR3 length equals 17 residues. CDR1 SGHRS and CDR2 YFSETQ come from the germline V gene. Full variable domain (remainder filled in from reference TRBV5-1 and TRBJ2-1): KAGVTQTPRYLIKTRGQQVTLSCSPISGHRSVSWYQQTPGQGLQFLFEYFSETQRNKGNFPGRFSGRQFSNSRSEMNVSTLELGDSALYLCASSDPARGSRGGEQFFGPGTRLTVL.

This CDR3 reads CASSYGTGGPDYGYTF. DNA for the CDR3: TGTGCCAGCAGTTACGGGACAGGGGGCCCTGACTATGGCTACACCTTC. The chain links TRBV6-6 to TRBJ1-2, with TRBD1 matching over 12 bases. Losses at the gene ends were 2 bases for V and 3 bases for J; bases not matched to a gene: 4. The CDR3 contains 16 residues. Germline loops: CDR1 MNHNY, CDR2 SVGAGI (reference sequence).

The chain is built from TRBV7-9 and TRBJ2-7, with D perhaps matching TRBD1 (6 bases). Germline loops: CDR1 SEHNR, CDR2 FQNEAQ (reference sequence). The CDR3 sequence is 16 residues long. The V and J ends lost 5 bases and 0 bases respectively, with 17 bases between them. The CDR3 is CASSPPSARGSYEQYF. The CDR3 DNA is TGTGCCAGCAGCCCACCGTCGGCCAGGGGCTCCTACGAGCAGTACTTC.

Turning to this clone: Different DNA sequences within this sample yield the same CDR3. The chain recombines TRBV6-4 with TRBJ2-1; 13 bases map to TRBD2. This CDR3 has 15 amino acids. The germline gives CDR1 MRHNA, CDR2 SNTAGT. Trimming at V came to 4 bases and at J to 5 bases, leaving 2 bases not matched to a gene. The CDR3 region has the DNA TGTGCCAGCAGTGTCGGGACTAGCGGGGACAATGAGCAGTTCTTC. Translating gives CASSVGTSGDNEQFF.

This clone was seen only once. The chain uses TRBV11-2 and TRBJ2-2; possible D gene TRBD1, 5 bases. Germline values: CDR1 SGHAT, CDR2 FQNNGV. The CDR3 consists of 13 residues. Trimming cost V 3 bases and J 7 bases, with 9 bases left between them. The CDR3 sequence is CASSFLGVGELFF. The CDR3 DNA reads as TGTGCCAGCAGCTTCCTAGGGGTCGGGGAGCTGTTTTTT.

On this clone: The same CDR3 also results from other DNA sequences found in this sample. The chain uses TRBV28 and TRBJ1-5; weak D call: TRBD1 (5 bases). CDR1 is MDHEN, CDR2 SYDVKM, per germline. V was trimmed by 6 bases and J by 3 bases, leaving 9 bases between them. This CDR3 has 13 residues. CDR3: CASSRTLNQPQHF. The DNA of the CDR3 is TGTGCCAGCAGCCGGACACTCAATCAGCCCCAGCATTTT.

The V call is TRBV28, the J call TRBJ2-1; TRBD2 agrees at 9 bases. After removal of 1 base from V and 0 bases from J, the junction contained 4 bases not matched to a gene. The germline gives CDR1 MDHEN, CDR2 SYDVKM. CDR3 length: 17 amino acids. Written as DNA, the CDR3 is TGTGCCAGCAGTTTATCCACGACTAGCGGCTCCTACAATGAGCAGTTCTTC. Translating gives CASSLSTTSGSYNEQFF.

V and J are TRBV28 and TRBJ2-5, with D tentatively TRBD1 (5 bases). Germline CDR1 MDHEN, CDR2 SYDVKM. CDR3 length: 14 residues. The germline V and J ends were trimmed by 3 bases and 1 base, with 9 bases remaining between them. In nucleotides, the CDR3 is TGTGCCAGCAGTTTCCCAGGGTTCCAAGAGACCCAGTACTTC. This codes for CASSFPGFQETQYF.

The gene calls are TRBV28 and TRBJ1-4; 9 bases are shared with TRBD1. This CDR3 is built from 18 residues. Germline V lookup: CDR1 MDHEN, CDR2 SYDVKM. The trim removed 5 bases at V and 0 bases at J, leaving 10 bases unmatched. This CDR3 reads CASSPLGQGRATNEKLFF. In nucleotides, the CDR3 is TGTGCCAGCAGTCCGCTCGGACAGGGGCGGGCAACTAATGAAAAACTGTTTTTT.

The CDR3 protein is CASSLGVGAGNIQYF. Here the CDR3 DNA reads TGTGCCAGCAGCTTAGGGGTAGGGGCGGGAAACATTCAGTACTTC. The chain employs TRBV11-3 and TRBJ2-4; D tentatively reads TRBD1 or TRBD2 (5 bases each). Trimming took off 1 base at V and 6 bases at J, with 13 bases between the two ends. This CDR3 comprises 15 residues. Germline CDR1 SGHNT, CDR2 YENEEA.

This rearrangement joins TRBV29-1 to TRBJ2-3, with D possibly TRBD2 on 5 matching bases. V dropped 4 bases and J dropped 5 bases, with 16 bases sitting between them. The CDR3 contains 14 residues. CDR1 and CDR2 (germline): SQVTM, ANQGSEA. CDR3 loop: CSVGGNVYVDTQYF. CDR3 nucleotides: TGCAGCGTTGGAGGGAATGTGTATGTAGATACGCAGTATTTT.

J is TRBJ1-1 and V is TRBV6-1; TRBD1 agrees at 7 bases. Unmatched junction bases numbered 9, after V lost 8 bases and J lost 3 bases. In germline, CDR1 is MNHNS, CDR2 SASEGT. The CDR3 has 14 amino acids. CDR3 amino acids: CASESWDSDTEAFF. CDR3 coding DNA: TGTGCCAGCGAGAGTTGGGACAGCGACACTGAAGCTTTCTTT.

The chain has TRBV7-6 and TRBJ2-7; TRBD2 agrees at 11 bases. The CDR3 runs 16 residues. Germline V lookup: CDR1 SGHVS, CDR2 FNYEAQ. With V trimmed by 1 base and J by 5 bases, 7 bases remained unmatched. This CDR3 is CASSLGLAGRNDEQYF. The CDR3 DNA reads TGTGCCAGCAGCTTAGGACTAGCGGGACGTAACGACGAGCAGTACTTC.

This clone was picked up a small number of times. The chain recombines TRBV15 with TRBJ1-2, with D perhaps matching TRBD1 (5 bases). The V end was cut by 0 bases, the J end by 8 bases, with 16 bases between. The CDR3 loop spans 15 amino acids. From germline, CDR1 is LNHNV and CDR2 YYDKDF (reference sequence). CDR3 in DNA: TGTGCCACCAGCAGAGATATTGCGGGACCGCGGGGCTACACCTTC. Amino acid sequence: CATSRDIAGPRGYTF.